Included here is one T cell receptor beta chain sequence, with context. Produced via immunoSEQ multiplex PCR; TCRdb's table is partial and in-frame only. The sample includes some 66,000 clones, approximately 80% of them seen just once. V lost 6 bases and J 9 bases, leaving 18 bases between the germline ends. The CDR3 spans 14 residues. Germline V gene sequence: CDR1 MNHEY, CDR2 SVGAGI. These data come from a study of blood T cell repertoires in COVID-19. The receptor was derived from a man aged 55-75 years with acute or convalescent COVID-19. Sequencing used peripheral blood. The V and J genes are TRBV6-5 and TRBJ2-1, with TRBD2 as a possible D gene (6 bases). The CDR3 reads CASSPAKRGGEQFF. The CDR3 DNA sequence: TGTGCCAGCAGCCCCGCGAAGAGGGGAGGTGAGCAGTTCTTC.